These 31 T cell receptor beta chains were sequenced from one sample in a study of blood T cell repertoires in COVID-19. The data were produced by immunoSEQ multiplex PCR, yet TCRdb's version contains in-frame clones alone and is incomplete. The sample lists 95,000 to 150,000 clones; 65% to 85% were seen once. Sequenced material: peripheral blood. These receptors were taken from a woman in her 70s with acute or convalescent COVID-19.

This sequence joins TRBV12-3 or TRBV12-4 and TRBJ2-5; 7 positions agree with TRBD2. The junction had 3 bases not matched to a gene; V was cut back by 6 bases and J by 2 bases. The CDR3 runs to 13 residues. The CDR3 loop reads CASSLGLQETQYF. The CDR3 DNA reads TGTGCCAGCAGCCTGGGACTACAAGAGACCCAGTACTTC.

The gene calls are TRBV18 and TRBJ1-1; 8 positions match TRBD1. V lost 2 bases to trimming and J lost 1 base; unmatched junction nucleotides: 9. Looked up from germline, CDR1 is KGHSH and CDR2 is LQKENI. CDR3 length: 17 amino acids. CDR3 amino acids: CASSPVTGGRRNTEAFF. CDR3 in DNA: TGTGCCAGCTCACCAGTAACAGGGGGGAGGCGGAACACTGAAGCTTTCTTT.

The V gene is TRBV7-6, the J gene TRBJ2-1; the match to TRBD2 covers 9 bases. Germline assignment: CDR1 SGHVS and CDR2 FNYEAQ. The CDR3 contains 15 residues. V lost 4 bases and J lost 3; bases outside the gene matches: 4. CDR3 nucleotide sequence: TGTGCCAGCAGCTCCCGGACTAGCGTCTACAATGAGCAGTTCTTC. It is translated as CASSSRTSVYNEQFF.

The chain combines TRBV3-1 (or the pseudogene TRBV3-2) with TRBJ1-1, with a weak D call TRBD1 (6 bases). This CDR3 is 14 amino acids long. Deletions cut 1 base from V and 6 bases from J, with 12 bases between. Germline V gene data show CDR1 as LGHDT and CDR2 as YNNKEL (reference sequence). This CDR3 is CASSQVAGAAEAFF. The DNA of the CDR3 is TGTGCCAGCAGCCAAGTCGCAGGGGCAGCTGAAGCTTTCTTT.

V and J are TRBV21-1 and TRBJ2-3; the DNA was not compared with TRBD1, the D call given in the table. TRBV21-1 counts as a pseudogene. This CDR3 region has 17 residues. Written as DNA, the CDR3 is TGTGCCAGCAGGAAAGGACAGGGGAGGTTGCGCACAGATACGCAGTATTTT. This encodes CASRKGQGRLRTDTQYF.

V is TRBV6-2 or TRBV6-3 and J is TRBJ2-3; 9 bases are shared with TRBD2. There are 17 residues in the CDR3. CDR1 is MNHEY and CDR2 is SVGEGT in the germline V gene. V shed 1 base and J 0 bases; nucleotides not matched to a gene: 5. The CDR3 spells CASSYWLAGTSTDTQYF. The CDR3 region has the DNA TGTGCCAGCAGTTACTGGCTAGCGGGGACAAGCACAGATACGCAGTATTTT.

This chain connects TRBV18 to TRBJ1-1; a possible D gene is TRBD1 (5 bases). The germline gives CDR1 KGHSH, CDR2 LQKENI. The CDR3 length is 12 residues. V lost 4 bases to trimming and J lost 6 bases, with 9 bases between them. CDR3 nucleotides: TGTGCCAGCTCACGGGGGAGGGCTGAAGCTTTCTTT. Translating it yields CASSRGRAEAFF.

CDR3 residues: CASSLEGENTEAFF. Here the CDR3 DNA reads TGTGCCAGCAGCTTGGAAGGGGAGAACACTGAAGCTTTCTTT. The chain recombines TRBV5-8 with TRBJ1-1; D may be TRBD1 (5 bases). This CDR3 spans 14 amino acids. Germline lookup yields CDR1 SGHTS and CDR2 YDEGEE. V gave up 0 bases and J gave up 1 base, with 7 bases separating them.

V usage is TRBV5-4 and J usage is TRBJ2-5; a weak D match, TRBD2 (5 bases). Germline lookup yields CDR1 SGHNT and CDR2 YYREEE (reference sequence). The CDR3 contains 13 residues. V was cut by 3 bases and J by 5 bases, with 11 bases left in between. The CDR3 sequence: CASSWESGETQYF. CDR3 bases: TGTGCCAGCAGCTGGGAGTCGGGGGAGACCCAGTACTTC.

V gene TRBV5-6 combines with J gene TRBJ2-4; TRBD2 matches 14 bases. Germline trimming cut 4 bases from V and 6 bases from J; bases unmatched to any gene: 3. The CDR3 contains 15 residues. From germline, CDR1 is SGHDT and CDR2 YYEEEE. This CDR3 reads CASSEGTSGRNIQYF. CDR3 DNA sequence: TGTGCCAGCAGCGAAGGGACTAGCGGGAGAAACATTCAGTACTTC.

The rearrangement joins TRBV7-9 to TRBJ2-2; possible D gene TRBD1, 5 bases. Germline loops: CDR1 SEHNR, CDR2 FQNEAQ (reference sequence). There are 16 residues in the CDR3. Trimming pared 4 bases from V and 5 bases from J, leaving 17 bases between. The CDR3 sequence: CASSSYLAGQTGELFF. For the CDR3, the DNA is TGTGCCAGCAGCTCATACTTGGCCGGACAAACCGGGGAGCTGTTTTTT.

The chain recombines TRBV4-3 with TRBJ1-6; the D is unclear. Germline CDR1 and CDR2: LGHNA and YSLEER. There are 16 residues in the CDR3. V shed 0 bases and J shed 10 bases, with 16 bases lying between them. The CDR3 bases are TGCGCCAGCAGCCAAGACGGGTCGACCTCAAGGTCACCCCTCCACTTT. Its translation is CASSQDGSTSRSPLHF.

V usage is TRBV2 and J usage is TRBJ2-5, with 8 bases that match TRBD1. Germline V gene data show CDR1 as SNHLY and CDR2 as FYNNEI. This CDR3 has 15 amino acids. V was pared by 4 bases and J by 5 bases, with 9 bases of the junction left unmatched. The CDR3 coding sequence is TGTGCCAGCAGTGGCGACAGGGGCCCATGGGAGACCCAGTACTTC. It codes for CASSGDRGPWETQYF.

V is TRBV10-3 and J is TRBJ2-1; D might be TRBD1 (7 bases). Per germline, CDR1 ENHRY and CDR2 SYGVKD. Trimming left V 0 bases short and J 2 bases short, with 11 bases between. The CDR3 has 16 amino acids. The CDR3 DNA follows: TGTGCCATCAGTGAGTCGACAGGGAGGACCTACAATGAGCAGTTCTTC. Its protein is CAISESTGRTYNEQFF.

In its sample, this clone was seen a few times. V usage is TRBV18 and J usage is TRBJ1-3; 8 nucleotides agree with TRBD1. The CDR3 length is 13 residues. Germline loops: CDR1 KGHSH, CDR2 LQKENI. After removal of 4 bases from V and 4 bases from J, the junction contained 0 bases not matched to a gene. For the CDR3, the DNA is TGTGCCAGCTCACGACAGGGGGGAAACACCATATATTTT. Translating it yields CASSRQGGNTIYF.

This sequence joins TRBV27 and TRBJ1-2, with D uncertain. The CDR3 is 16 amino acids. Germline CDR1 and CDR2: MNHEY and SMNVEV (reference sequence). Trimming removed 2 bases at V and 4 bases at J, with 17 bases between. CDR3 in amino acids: CASSLLPGLTFYGYTF. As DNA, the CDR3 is TGTGCCAGCAGTTTACTCCCTGGGCTAACTTTCTATGGCTACACCTTC.

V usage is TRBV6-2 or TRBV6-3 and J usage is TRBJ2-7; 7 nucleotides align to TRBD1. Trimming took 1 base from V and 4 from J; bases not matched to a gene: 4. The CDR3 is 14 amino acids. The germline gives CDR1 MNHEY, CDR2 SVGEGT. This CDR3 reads CASSYLQGIYEQYF. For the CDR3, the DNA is TGTGCCAGCAGTTACTTACAGGGGATTTACGAGCAGTACTTC.

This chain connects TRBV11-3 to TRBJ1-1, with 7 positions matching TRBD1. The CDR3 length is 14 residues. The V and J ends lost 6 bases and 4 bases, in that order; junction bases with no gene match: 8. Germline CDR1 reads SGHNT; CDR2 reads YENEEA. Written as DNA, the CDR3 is TGTGCCAGCAGGGTGGACAGGTGGGCCACTGAAGCTTTCTTT. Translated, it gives CASRVDRWATEAFF.

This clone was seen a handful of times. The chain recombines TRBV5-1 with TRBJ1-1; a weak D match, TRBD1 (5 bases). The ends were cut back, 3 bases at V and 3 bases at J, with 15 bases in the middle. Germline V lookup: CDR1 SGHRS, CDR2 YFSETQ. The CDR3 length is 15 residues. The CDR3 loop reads CASSSSGGVYTEAFF. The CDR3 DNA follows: TGCGCCAGCAGCTCGAGCGGGGGAGTATACACTGAAGCTTTCTTT. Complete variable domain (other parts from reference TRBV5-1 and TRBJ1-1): KAGVTQTPRYLIKTRGQQVTLSCSPISGHRSVSWYQQTPGQGLQFLFEYFSETQRNKGNFPGRFSGRQFSNSRSEMNVSTLELGDSALYLCASSSSGGVYTEAFFGQGTRLTVV.

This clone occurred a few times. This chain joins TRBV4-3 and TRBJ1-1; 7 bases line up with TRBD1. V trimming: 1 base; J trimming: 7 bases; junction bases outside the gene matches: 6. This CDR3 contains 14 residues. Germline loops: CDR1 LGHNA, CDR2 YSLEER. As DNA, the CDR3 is TGCGCCAGCAGCCAAGGTCGGCAGGGGGATGAAGCTTTCTTT. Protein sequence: CASSQGRQGDEAFF.

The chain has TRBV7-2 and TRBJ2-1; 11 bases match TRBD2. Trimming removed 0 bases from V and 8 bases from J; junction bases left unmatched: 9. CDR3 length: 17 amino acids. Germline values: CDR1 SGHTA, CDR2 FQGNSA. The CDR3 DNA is TGTGCCAGCAGCTTAGCTCTGTCGGGACTAGCGGTCGATGAGCAGTTCTTC. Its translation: CASSLALSGLAVDEQFF.

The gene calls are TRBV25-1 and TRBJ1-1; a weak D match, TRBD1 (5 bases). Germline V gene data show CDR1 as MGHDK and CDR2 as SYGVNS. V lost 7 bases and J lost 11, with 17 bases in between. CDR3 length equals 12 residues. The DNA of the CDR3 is TGTGCCAGCAAAGGGGCCGAATTCTCGGCTTTCTTT. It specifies CASKGAEFSAFF.

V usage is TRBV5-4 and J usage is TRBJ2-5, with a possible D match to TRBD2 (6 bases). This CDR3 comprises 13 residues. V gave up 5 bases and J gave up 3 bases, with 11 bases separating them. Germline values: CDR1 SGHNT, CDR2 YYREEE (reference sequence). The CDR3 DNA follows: TGTGCCAGCAGTCCGGGACTGAAAGAGACCCAGTACTTC. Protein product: CASSPGLKETQYF. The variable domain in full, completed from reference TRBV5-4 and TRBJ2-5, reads ETGVTQSPTHLIKTRGQQVTLRCSSQSGHNTVSWYQQALGQGPQFIFQYYREEENGRGNFPPRFSGLQFPNYSSELNVNALELDDSALYLCASSPGLKETQYFGPGTRLLVL.

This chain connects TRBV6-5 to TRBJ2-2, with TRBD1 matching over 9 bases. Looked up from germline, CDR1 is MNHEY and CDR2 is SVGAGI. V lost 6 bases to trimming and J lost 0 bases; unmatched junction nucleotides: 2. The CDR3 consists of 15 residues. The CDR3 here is CASRRTGANTGELFF. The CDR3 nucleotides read TGTGCCAGCAGAAGGACAGGGGCGAACACCGGGGAGCTGTTTTTT.

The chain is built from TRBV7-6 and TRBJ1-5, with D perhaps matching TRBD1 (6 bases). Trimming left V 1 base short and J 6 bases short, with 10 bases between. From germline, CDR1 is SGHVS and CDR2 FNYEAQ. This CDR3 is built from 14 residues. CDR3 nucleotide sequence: TGTGCCAGCAGCTTAGGCAGGGGTGGTCAGCCCCAGCATTTT. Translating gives CASSLGRGGQPQHF.

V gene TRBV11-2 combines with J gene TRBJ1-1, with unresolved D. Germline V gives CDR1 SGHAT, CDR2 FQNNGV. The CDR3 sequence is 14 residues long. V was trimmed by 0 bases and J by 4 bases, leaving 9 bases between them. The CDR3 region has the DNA TGTGCCAGCAGCTTAGAAATCAGAAGCACTGAAGCTTTCTTT. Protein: CASSLEIRSTEAFF.

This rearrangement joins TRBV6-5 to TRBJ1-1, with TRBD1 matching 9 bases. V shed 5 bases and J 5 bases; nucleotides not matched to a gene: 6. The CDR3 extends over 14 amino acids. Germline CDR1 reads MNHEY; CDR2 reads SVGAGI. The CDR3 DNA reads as TGTGCCAGCAGTAACAGGGGGCGAGGGACTGAAGCTTTCTTT. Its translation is CASSNRGRGTEAFF.

CDR3 DNA: TGTGCCATCAGCGCCACGCGGGATAGCTATGGCTACACCTTC. Its translation: CAISATRDSYGYTF. This sequence joins TRBV10-3 and TRBJ1-2; D remains unclear. Looked up from germline, CDR1 is ENHRY and CDR2 is SYGVKD. CDR3 length equals 14 residues. Trimming cost V 6 bases and J 4 bases, with 15 bases left between them.

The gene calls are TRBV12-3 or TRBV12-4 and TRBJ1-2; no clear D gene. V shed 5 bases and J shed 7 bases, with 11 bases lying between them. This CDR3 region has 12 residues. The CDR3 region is CASSPGGSGYTF. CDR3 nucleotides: TGTGCCAGCAGTCCGGGAGGCTCTGGCTACACCTTC.

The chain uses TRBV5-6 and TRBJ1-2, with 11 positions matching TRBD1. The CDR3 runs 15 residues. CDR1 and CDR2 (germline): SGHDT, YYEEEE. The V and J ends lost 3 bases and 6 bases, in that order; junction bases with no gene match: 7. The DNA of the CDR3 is TGTGCCAGCAGCTGGGGCAGGACAGGGGGCCATGGCTACACCTTC. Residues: CASSWGRTGGHGYTF.

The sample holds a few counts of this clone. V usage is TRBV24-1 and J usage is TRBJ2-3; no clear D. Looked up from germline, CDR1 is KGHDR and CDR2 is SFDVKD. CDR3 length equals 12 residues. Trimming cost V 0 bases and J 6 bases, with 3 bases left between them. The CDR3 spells CATSDLLDTQYF. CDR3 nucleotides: TGTGCCACCAGTGATTTGCTGGATACGCAGTATTTT.